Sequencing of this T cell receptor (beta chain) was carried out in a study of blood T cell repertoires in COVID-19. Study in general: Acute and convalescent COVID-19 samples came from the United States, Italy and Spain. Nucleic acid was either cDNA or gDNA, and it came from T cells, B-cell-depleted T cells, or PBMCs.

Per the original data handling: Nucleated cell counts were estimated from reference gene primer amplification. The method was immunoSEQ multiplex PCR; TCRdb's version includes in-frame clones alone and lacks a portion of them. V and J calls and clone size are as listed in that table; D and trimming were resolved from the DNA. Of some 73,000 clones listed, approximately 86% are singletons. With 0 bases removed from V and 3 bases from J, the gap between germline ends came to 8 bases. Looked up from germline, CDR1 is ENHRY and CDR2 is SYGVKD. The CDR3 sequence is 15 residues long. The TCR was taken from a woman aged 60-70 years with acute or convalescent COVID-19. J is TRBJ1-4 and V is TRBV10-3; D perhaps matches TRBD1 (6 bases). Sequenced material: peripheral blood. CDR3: CAISESDSPNEKLFF. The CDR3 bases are TGTGCCATCAGTGAGTCGGACAGCCCTAATGAAAAACTGTTTTTT.